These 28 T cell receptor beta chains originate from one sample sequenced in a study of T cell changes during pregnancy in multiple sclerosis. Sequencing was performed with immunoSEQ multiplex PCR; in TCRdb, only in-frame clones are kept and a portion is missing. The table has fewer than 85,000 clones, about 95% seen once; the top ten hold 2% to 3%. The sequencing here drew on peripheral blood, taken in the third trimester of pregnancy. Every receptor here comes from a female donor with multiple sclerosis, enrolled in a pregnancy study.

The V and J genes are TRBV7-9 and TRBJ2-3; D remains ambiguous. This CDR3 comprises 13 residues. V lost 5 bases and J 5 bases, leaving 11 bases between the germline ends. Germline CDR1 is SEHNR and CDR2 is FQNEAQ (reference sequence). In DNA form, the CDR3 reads TGTGCCAGCAGCCCGAGGCAAAGAGATACGCAGTATTTT. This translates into CASSPRQRDTQYF.

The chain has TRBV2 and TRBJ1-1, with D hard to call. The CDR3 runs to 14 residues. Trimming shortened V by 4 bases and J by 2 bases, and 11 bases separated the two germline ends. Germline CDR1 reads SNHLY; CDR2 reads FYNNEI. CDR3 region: CASSGHSTNTEAFF. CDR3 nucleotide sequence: TGTGCCAGCAGTGGGCACAGCACAAACACTGAAGCTTTCTTT.

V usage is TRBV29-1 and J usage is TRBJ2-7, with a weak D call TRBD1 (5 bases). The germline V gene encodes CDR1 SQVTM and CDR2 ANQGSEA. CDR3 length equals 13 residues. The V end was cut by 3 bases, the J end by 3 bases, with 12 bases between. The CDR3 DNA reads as TGCAGCGTTGAGGGGCAGGTGGGCTACGAGCAGTACTTC. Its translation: CSVEGQVGYEQYF.

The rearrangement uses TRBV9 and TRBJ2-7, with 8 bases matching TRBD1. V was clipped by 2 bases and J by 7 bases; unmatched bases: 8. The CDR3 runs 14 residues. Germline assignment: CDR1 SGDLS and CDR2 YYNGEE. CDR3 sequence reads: CASSVGQGLGEQYF. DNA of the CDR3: TGTGCCAGCAGCGTCGGACAGGGTTTGGGTGAGCAGTACTTC.

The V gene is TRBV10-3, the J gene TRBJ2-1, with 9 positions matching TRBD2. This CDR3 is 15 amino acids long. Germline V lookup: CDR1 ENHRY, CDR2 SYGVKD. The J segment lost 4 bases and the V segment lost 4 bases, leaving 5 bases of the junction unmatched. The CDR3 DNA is TGTGCCATCAGTGCACAGAGCGGGGGGTACAATGAGCAGTTCTTC. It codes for CAISAQSGGYNEQFF.

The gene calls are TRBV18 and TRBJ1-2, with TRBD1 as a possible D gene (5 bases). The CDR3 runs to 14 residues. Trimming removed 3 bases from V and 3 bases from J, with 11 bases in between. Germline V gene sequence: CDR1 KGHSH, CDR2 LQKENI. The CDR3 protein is CASSPRGVDYGYTF. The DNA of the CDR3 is TGTGCCAGCTCACCCCGGGGGGTCGACTATGGCTACACCTTC.

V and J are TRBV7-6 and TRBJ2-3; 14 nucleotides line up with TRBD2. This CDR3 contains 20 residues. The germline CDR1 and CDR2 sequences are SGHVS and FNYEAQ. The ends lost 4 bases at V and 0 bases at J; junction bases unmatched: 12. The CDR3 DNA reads TGTGCCAGCAGCTCTCCGGGACTAGCGGGGGCCCTTAAAAGCACAGATACGCAGTATTTT. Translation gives CASSSPGLAGALKSTDTQYF.

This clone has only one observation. Written as DNA, the CDR3 is TGTGCCAGCAGCTTAGATTCGTTCGAGGTAATCCTATACAATGAGCAGTTCTTC. Translation gives CASSLDSFEVILYNEQFF. The chain couples TRBV11-2 to TRBJ2-1; D is unresolved. The germline gives CDR1 SGHAT, CDR2 FQNNGV. The length of the CDR3 is 18 residues. V lost 0 bases and J 4 bases, leaving 19 bases between the germline ends.

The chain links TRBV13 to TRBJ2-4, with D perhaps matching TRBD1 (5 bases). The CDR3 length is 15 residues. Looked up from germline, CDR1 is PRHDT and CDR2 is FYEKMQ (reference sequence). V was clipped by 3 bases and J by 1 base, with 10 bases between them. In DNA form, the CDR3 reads TGTGCCAGCAGCTTCGGACACCTTGCCAAAAACATTCAGTACTTC. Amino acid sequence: CASSFGHLAKNIQYF.

In DNA form, the CDR3 reads TGTGCCAGCAGCGGAGGGACTGAAGCTTTCTTT. This codes for CASSGGTEAFF. This chain uses TRBV5-6 with TRBJ1-1; no clear D gene. CDR3 size: 11 residues. Germline V CDR1 and CDR2: SGHDT, YYEEEE. Trimming shortened V by 4 bases and J by 5 bases, and 6 bases separated the two germline ends.

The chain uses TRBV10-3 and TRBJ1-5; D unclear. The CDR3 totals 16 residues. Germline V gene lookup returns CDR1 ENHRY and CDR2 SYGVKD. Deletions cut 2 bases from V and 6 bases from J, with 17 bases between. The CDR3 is CAISEGQARVGQPQHF. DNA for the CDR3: TGTGCCATCAGTGAGGGCCAGGCGCGGGTCGGTCAGCCCCAGCATTTT.

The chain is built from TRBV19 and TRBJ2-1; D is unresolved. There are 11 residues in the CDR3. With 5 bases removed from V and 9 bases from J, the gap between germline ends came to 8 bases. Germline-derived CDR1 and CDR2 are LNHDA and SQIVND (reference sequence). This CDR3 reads CASSSRFEQFF. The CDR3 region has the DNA TGTGCCAGTAGTTCACGGTTTGAGCAGTTCTTC.

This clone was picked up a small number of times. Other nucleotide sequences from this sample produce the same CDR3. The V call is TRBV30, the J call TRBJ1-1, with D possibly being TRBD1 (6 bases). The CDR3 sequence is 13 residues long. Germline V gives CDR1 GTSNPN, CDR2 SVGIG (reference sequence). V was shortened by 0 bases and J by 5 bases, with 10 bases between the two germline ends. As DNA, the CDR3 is TGTGCCTGGAGTGTAGGGGGTGGGACTGAAGCTTTCTTT. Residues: CAWSVGGGTEAFF.

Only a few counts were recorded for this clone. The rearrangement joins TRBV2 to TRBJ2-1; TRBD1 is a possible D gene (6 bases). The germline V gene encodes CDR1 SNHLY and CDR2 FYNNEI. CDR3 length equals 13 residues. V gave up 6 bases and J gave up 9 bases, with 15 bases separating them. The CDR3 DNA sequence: TGTGCCAGCAGATACTACAGGGATTCTGAGCAGTTCTTC. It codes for CASRYYRDSEQFF.

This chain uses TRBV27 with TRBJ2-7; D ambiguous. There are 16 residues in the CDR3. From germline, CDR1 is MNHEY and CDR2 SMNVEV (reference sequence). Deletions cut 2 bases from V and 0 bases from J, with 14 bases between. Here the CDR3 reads CASSLVPSFSSYEQYF. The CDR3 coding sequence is TGTGCCAGCAGTTTAGTTCCTTCATTTAGCTCCTACGAGCAGTACTTC.

The CDR3, as DNA: TGTGCCAGCAGTGAGTCAAAAGAGCGAGCAGACAGTTTCTACGAGCAGTACTTC. Encoded protein: CASSESKERADSFYEQYF. V is TRBV6-1 and J is TRBJ2-7; maybe TRBD1 (5 bases). Trimming left V 3 bases short and J 3 bases short, with 24 bases between. CDR1 and CDR2 from the germline V gene are MNHNS and SASEGT. The CDR3 spans 18 residues.

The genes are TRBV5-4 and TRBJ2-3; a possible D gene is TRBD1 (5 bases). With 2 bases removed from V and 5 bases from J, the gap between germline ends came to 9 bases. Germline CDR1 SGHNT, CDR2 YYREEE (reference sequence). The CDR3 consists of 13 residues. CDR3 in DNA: TGTGCCAGCAGCTTTCAGGGCAAAGATACGCAGTATTTT. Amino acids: CASSFQGKDTQYF.

The CDR3 DNA follows: TGTGCCTGGGGACAGTCCGTTGGGGCCAACGTCCTGACTTTC. Protein: CAWGQSVGANVLTF. The J gene is TRBJ2-6, the V gene TRBV30, with D possibly TRBD1 on 6 matching bases. CDR1 is GTSNPN and CDR2 is SVGIG in the germline V gene (reference sequence). This CDR3 comprises 14 residues. The V and J ends lost 5 bases and 3 bases respectively, with 11 bases between them. Full variable domain (missing parts from reference TRBV30 and TRBJ2-6): SQTIHQWPATLVQPVGSPLSLECTVEGTSNPNLYWYRQAAGRGLQLLFYSVGIGQISSEVPQNLSASRPQDRQFILSSKKLLLSDSGFYLCAWGQSVGANVLTFGAGSRLTVL.

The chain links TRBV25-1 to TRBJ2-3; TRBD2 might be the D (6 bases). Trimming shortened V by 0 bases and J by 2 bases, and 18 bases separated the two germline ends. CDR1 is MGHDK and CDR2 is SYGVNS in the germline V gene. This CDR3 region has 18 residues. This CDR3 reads CASSEYEGTLRATDTQYF. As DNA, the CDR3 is TGTGCCAGCAGTGAATACGAAGGGACTCTCAGAGCCACAGATACGCAGTATTTT.

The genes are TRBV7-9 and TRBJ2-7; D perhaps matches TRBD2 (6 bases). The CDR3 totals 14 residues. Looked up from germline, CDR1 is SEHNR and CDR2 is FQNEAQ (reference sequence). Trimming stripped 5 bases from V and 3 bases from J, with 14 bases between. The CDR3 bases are TGTGCCAGCAGCCTCTCGGCCGGGGGCTACGAGCAGTACTTC. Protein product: CASSLSAGGYEQYF. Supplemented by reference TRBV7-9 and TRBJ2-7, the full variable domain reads DTGVSQNPRHKITKRGQNVTFRCDPISEHNRLYWYRQTLGQGPEFLTYFQNEAQLEKSRLLSDRFSAERPKGSFSTLEIQRTEQGDSAMYLCASSLSAGGYEQYFGPGTRLTVT.

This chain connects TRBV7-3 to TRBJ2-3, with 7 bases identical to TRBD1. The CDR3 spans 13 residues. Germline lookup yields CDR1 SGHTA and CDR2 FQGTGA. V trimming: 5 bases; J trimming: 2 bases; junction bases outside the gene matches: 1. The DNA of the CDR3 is TGTGCCAGCAGCCAGGGGGTCACAGATACGCAGTATTTT. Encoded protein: CASSQGVTDTQYF.

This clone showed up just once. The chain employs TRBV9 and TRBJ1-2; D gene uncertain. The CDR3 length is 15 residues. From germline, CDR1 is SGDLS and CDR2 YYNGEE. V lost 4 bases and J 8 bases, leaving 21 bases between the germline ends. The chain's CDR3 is CASSTDALAREGYTF. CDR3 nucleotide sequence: TGTGCCAGCAGCACAGACGCCCTAGCCCGAGAGGGCTACACCTTC.

The CDR3 here is CASSYRVLAGSYNEQFF. The CDR3 nucleotides read TGTGCCAGCAGCTATAGGGTACTAGCGGGATCGTACAATGAGCAGTTCTTC. The chain joins TRBV7-8 to TRBJ2-1; 10 nucleotides agree with TRBD2. V was clipped by 4 bases and J by 4 bases; unmatched bases: 10. This CDR3 comprises 17 residues. Per the germline V gene, CDR1 is SGHVS and CDR2 is FQNEAQ. Full variable domain (remainder filled in from reference TRBV7-8 and TRBJ2-1): GAGVSQSPRYKVAKRGQDVALRCDPISGHVSLFWYQQALGQGPEFLTYFQNEAQLDKSGLPSDRFFAERPEGSVSTLKIQRTQQEDSAVYLCASSYRVLAGSYNEQFFGPGTRLTVL.

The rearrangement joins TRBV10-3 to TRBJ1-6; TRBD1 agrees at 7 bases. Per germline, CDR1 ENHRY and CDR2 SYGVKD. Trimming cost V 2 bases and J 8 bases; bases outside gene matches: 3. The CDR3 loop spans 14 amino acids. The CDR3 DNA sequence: TGTGCCATCAGTGAGGGACAGGCGTATTCACCCCTCCACTTT. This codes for CAISEGQAYSPLHF.

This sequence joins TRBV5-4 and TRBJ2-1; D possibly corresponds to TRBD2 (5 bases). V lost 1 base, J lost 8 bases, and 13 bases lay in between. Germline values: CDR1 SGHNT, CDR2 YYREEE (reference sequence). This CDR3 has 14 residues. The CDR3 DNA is TGTGCCAGCAGCTTGACGGGGAGTCCCGATGAGCAGTTCTTC. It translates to CASSLTGSPDEQFF.

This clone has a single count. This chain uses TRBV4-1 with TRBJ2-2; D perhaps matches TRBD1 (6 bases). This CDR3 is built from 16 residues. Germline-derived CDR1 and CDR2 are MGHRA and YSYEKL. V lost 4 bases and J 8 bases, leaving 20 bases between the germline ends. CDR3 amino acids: CASSPTGKSVTGELFF. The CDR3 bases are TGCGCCAGCAGCCCGACAGGAAAATCGGTAACTGGGGAGCTGTTTTTT.

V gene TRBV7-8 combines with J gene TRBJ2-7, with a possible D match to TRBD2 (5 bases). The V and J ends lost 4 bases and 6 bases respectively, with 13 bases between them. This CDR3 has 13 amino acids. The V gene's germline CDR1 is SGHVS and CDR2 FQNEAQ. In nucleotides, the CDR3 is TGTGCCAGCAGCTCTTCGGGGATAACCGAGCAGTACTTC. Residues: CASSSSGITEQYF.

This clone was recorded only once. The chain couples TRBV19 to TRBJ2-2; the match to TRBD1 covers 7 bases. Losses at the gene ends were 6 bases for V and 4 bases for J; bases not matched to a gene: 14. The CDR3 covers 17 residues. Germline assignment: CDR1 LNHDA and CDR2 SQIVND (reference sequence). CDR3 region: CASRKGARAEGTGELFF. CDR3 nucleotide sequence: TGTGCCAGTAGAAAGGGGGCAAGGGCTGAGGGCACCGGGGAGCTGTTTTTT.